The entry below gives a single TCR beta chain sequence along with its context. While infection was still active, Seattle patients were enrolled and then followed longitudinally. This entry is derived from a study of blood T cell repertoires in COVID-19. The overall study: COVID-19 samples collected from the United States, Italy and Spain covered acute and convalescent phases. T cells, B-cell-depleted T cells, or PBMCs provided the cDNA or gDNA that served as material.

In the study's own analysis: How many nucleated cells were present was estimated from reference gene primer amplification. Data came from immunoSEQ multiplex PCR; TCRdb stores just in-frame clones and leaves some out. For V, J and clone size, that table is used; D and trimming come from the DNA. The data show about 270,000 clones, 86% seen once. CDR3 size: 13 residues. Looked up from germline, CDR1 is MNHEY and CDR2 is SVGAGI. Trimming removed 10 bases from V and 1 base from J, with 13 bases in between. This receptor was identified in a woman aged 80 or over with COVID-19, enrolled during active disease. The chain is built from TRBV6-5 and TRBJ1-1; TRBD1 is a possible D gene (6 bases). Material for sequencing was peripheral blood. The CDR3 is CAIRGAGNTEAFF. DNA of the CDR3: TGTGCCATCCGGGGGGCTGGGAACACTGAAGCTTTCTTT.